This TCR beta chain originates from a study of blood T cell repertoires in COVID-19. Across the study: Acute and convalescent COVID-19 specimens originated in the United States, Italy and Spain. From T cells, B-cell-depleted T cells, or PBMCs came the material, which was cDNA or gDNA.

Germline CDR1 is MNHEY and CDR2 is SVGEGT. The CDR3 length is 16 residues. V was pared by 4 bases and J by 0 bases, with 13 bases between. The table lists this clone with many counts. TCRdb keeps only in-frame clones here, not all; method: immunoSEQ multiplex PCR. The sample has approximately 150,000 clones; roughly four fifths are singletons. The clonotype was recovered from a man between 65 and 80 years old with active or convalescent COVID-19. What was sequenced was peripheral blood. The chain carries TRBV6-2 or TRBV6-3 and TRBJ1-5, with D maybe TRBD1 (6 bases). CDR3 amino acids: CASSSGHAYSNQPQHF. DNA of the CDR3: TGTGCCAGCAGTTCGGGACACGCGTATAGCAATCAGCCCCAGCATTTT.